The 30 T cell receptor beta chains below were found in one sample sequenced in a study of T cells after yellow fever vaccination. MiXCR was run by TCRdb on the 5' RACE reads, yielding one entry per CDR3 protein. The sample yields approximately 350,000 distinct CDR3 sequences, around a tenth seen once. The source was PBMCs, collected on the day of the first yellow fever vaccination. These receptors were taken from a man younger than 30 who received the YFV17D yellow fever vaccine.

This clonotype occurred many times. V usage is TRBV11-2 and J usage is TRBJ2-2; 7 bases are shared with TRBD1. V was clipped by 5 bases and J by 5 bases; unmatched bases: 11. CDR1 and CDR2 from the germline V gene are SGHAT and FQNNGV. This CDR3 region has 16 residues. CDR3 amino acids: CASSPRGAGGTGELFF. DNA for the CDR3: TGTGCCAGCAGCCCAAGAGGAGCAGGGGGAACCGGGGAGCTGTTTTTT.

Many counts were recorded for this clonotype. The chain joins TRBV5-1 to TRBJ2-7; perhaps D is TRBD1 or TRBD2 (5 bases each). Germline V gene data show CDR1 as SGHRS and CDR2 as YFSETQ. The CDR3 totals 17 residues. V was pared by 0 bases and J by 7 bases, with 23 bases between. The CDR3 region is CASSLGQLGDVVGEQYV. Written as DNA, the CDR3 is TGCGCCAGCAGCTTGGGGCAGCTGGGGGACGTCGTTGGGGAGCAGTACGTC.

The chain has TRBV19 and TRBJ2-3; D is perhaps TRBD1 (6 bases). The CDR3 has 14 amino acids. Germline CDR1 LNHDA, CDR2 SQIVND (reference sequence). V shed 7 bases and J shed 4 bases, with 15 bases lying between them. The CDR3 sequence is CASMLRGQPDTQYF. The CDR3 DNA is TGTGCCAGTATGTTGAGGGGACAACCAGATACGCAGTATTTT.

There are a few counts of this clonotype. The chain links TRBV7-2 to TRBJ2-4; D may be TRBD2 (6 bases). CDR3 size: 15 residues. V shed 1 base and J shed 4 bases, with 11 bases lying between them. The germline CDR1 and CDR2 sequences are SGHTA and FQGNSA. CDR3 in amino acids: CASSLGPGLKNIQYF. CDR3 DNA: TGTGCCAGCAGCTTAGGGCCGGGACTGAAAAACATTCAGTACTTC.

This clonotype showed up many times. The rearrangement links TRBV5-1 to TRBJ2-5; perhaps D is TRBD1 or TRBD2 (6 bases each). CDR1 and CDR2 from the germline V gene are SGHRS and YFSETQ. The CDR3 contains 14 residues. Trimming removed 4 bases from V and 5 bases from J, with 15 bases in between. The CDR3 bases are TGCGCCAGCAGCCTTACGGGGGCCGGGGAGACCCAGTACTTC. Residues: CASSLTGAGETQYF. Full variable domain (outside the CDR3, taken from reference TRBV5-1 and TRBJ2-5): KAGVTQTPRYLIKTRGQQVTLSCSPISGHRSVSWYQQTPGQGLQFLFEYFSETQRNKGNFPGRFSGRQFSNSRSEMNVSTLELGDSALYLCASSLTGAGETQYFGPGTRLLVL.

The J gene is TRBJ2-1, the V gene TRBV4-1; D call uncertain. V shed 2 bases and J shed 2 bases, with 16 bases lying between them. Germline V gene sequence: CDR1 MGHRA, CDR2 YSYEKL. This CDR3 region has 17 residues. CDR3 region: CASSQKIPWATYNEQFF. The CDR3 region has the DNA TGCGCCAGCAGCCAAAAGATCCCGTGGGCAACCTACAATGAGCAGTTCTTC.

The chain has TRBV6-6 and TRBJ2-5; a possible D gene is TRBD1 (5 bases). Trimming shortened V by 0 bases and J by 5 bases, and 7 bases separated the two germline ends. CDR1 and CDR2 from the germline V gene are MNHNY and SVGAGI (reference sequence). The CDR3 is 13 residues long. In nucleotides, the CDR3 is TGTGCCAGCAGTTACTCGAAGGGGGAGACCCAGTACTTC. It yields the protein CASSYSKGETQYF.

This clonotype was recorded many times. The gene calls are TRBV29-1 and TRBJ2-1; D not resolved. Trimming took off 3 bases at V and 8 bases at J, with 14 bases between the two ends. Germline-derived CDR1 and CDR2 are SQVTM and ANQGSEA. This CDR3 is built from 13 residues. The CDR3 protein is CSVDGPEHHEQFF. CDR3 in DNA: TGCAGCGTTGATGGGCCGGAGCACCATGAGCAGTTCTTC.

The CDR3 nucleotides read TGTGCCAGCAGCTTCGGTGCAGGGGGTGAGAAGCCCCAGCATTTT. Protein: CASSFGAGGEKPQHF. The V gene is TRBV7-9, the J gene TRBJ1-5, with 7 bases matching TRBD1. Germline CDR1 and CDR2: SEHNR and FQNEAQ (reference sequence). The CDR3 has 15 residues. V trimming: 3 bases; J trimming: 8 bases; junction bases outside the gene matches: 10.

There are a few counts of this clonotype. This sequence joins TRBV13 and TRBJ2-1; D is perhaps TRBD2 (6 bases). Trimming shortened V by 5 bases and J by 1 base, and 18 bases separated the two germline ends. The CDR3 consists of 17 residues. Germline V gene sequence: CDR1 PRHDT, CDR2 FYEKMQ (reference sequence). The CDR3 bases are TGTGCCAGCAGCCCCCAGTATCTGGCGGGGTCCTACAATGAGCAGTTCTTC. Protein: CASSPQYLAGSYNEQFF.

This clonotype was detected only a few times. V and J are TRBV4-3 and TRBJ2-3, with D unresolved. Germline V lookup: CDR1 LGHNA, CDR2 YSLEER. The CDR3 extends over 14 amino acids. Trimming took 4 bases from V and 7 from J, leaving 15 bases between them. CDR3: CASSLGLGQNTQYF. In nucleotides, the CDR3 is TGCGCCAGCAGCCTTGGCTTGGGCCAAAATACGCAGTATTTT.

This clonotype was counted many times. The chain combines TRBV29-1 with TRBJ2-1; D is ambiguous. The length of the CDR3 is 13 residues. Between the trimmed V and J ends, which lost 3 bases and 3 bases, there was a span of 9 bases. CDR1 and CDR2 (germline): SQVTM, ANQGSEA. The CDR3 loop is CSVDGFGYNEQFF. Here the CDR3 DNA reads TGCAGCGTTGACGGTTTTGGCTACAATGAGCAGTTCTTC.

This clonotype was seen a handful of times. This chain links TRBV5-4 with TRBJ2-5, with D perhaps matching TRBD1 (5 bases). This CDR3 contains 14 residues. Per germline, CDR1 SGHNT and CDR2 YYREEE (reference sequence). Trimming pared 8 bases from V and 2 bases from J, leaving 16 bases between. In DNA, the CDR3 is TGTGCCAGTCACAACGAGGCAGGGCAAGAGACCCAGTACTTC. Protein product: CASHNEAGQETQYF. The whole variable domain, remainder taken from reference TRBV5-4 and TRBJ2-5, is ETGVTQSPTHLIKTRGQQVTLRCSSQSGHNTVSWYQQALGQGPQFIFQYYREEENGRGNFPPRFSGLQFPNYSSELNVNALELDDSALYLCASHNEAGQETQYFGPGTRLLVL.

J is TRBJ2-3 and V is TRBV3-1, with D possibly being TRBD2 (6 bases). Between the trimmed V and J ends, which lost 1 base and 4 bases, there was a span of 18 bases. This CDR3 region has 17 residues. From germline, CDR1 is LGHDT and CDR2 YNNKEL (reference sequence). This CDR3 is CASSQAPTRGSSDTQYF. The CDR3 DNA follows: TGTGCCAGCAGCCAAGCTCCTACCCGGGGGTCCTCAGATACGCAGTATTTT.

This clonotype occurred a few times. The chain uses TRBV5-6 and TRBJ2-7; D is unclear. The CDR3 spans 11 residues. V was cut by 0 bases and J by 12 bases, with 10 bases left in between. CDR1 and CDR2 from the germline V gene are SGHDT and YYEEEE. The DNA for the CDR3 is TGTGCCAGCAGCTTGGCCTTGCGACTGTACGTC. This codes for CASSLALRLYV.

In its sample, this clonotype was seen a few times. The chain employs TRBV5-1 and TRBJ2-1; D perhaps matches TRBD1 (5 bases). Between the trimmed V and J ends, which lost 2 bases and 10 bases, there was a span of 10 bases. The CDR3 spans 12 residues. Germline assignment: CDR1 SGHRS and CDR2 YFSETQ. The CDR3 protein is CASSFTGSEQFF. CDR3 nucleotides: TGCGCCAGCAGCTTCACAGGATCCGAGCAGTTCTTC.

The chain's CDR3 is CASSQVGDSSYEQYV. The CDR3 bases are TGCGCCAGCAGCCAAGTCGGGGACAGCTCCTACGAGCAGTACGTC. The genes are TRBV4-1 and TRBJ2-7; 7 positions match TRBD1. The germline gives CDR1 MGHRA, CDR2 YSYEKL. The J segment lost 0 bases and the V segment lost 1 base, leaving 3 bases of the junction unmatched. The CDR3 length is 15 residues.

This clonotype was counted many times. The V gene is TRBV30, the J gene TRBJ2-7; 10 nucleotides agree with TRBD1. Trimming at V came to 3 bases and at J to 5 bases, leaving 7 bases not matched to a gene. CDR1 and CDR2 from the germline V gene are GTSNPN and SVGIG (reference sequence). The CDR3 is made up of 14 amino acids. CDR3 DNA sequence: TGTGCCTGGAGGGGGGACAGGGGCTGGGACGAGCAGTACTTC. Encoded protein: CAWRGDRGWDEQYF.

This clonotype was counted between two and nine times. The V and J genes are TRBV19 and TRBJ2-6; D tentatively reads TRBD1 or TRBD2 (5 bases each). Trimming removed 5 bases at V and 4 bases at J, with 12 bases between. From germline, CDR1 is LNHDA and CDR2 SQIVND (reference sequence). This CDR3 is 15 amino acids long. The CDR3 nucleotides read TGTGCCAGTAGTCCAGGGAAGCGGGGGGCCAACGTCCTGACTTTC. It translates to CASSPGKRGANVLTF.

This clonotype was observed a few times. The gene calls are TRBV5-1 and TRBJ2-3; D call uncertain. This CDR3 spans 16 amino acids. Germline CDR1 SGHRS, CDR2 YFSETQ. The V and J ends lost 1 base and 0 bases respectively, with 12 bases between them. CDR3 amino acids: CASSLMTSSSTDTQYF. The CDR3 DNA sequence: TGCGCCAGCAGCTTGATGACATCATCTAGCACAGATACGCAGTATTTT.

This clonotype has only a few counts. CDR3 amino acids: CASRPDRDTGELFF. Written as DNA, the CDR3 is TGCGCCAGCAGACCCGACAGGGACACCGGGGAGCTGTTTTTT. The J gene is TRBJ2-2, the V gene TRBV4-3; TRBD1 agrees at 7 bases. This CDR3 region has 14 residues. Germline CDR1 reads LGHNA; CDR2 reads YSLEER. V trimming: 6 bases; J trimming: 3 bases; junction bases outside the gene matches: 4.

This clonotype was counted between two and nine times. The chain is built from TRBV18 and TRBJ2-3, with TRBD2 identical over 11 bases. Germline V CDR1 and CDR2: KGHSH, LQKENI. This CDR3 has 17 residues. V was clipped by 3 bases and J by 2 bases; unmatched bases: 7. In DNA, the CDR3 is TGTGCCAGCTCACCGGCTTCTAGCGGGGGGCCCACAGATACGCAGTATTTT. It is translated as CASSPASSGGPTDTQYF.

This clonotype was detected a few times. V gene TRBV5-1 combines with J gene TRBJ2-1; D remains unclear. Germline V gene data show CDR1 as SGHRS and CDR2 as YFSETQ. V lost 1 base and J 0 bases, leaving 5 bases between the germline ends. The CDR3 runs 14 residues. The CDR3 loop is CASSLMNSYNEQFF. CDR3 bases: TGCGCCAGCAGCTTGATGAACTCCTACAATGAGCAGTTCTTC.

This clonotype was counted between two and nine times. The chain is built from TRBV25-1 and TRBJ2-7; 7 nucleotides match TRBD1. The germline V gene encodes CDR1 MGHDK and CDR2 SYGVNS. Germline trimming cut 9 bases from V and 1 base from J; bases unmatched to any gene: 9. The length of the CDR3 is 14 residues. The CDR3 DNA reads as TGTGCCAGTACTCGGACAGGTCCTTCCTACGAGCAGTACTTC. Its protein product is CASTRTGPSYEQYF.

This sequence joins TRBV5-4 and TRBJ2-3; D ambiguous. The CDR3 sequence is 14 residues long. V shed 5 bases and J shed 2 bases, with 12 bases lying between them. CDR1 and CDR2 (germline): SGHNT, YYREEE (reference sequence). In nucleotides, the CDR3 is TGTGCCAGCAGGAGTGCGGAAAACACAGATACGCAGTATTTT. It translates to CASRSAENTDTQYF.

This clonotype occurred many times. The chain couples TRBV9 to TRBJ2-7; D remains unclear. This CDR3 is 12 amino acids long. Per germline, CDR1 SGDLS and CDR2 YYNGEE. V dropped 0 bases and J dropped 2 bases, with 3 bases sitting between them. DNA for the CDR3: TGTGCCAGCAGCGTAGGCCCCTACGAGCAGTACGTC. Protein product: CASSVGPYEQYV.

The chain combines TRBV5-5 with TRBJ1-5; 9 positions match TRBD1. In germline, CDR1 is SGHKS, CDR2 YYEKEE (reference sequence). The CDR3 loop spans 15 amino acids. The V gene end was trimmed by 5 bases and the J gene end by 1 base; junction bases not matched to a gene: 4. The CDR3 loop reads CASSTTGGSNQPQHF. In DNA, the CDR3 is TGTGCCAGCAGTACGACAGGGGGAAGCAATCAGCCCCAGCATTTT.

This clonotype showed up just a few times. The chain combines TRBV7-8 with TRBJ1-5; D unclear. The V gene's germline CDR1 is SGHVS and CDR2 FQNEAQ. This CDR3 is built from 16 residues. V lost 5 bases and J lost 11, with 25 bases in between. CDR3 DNA sequence: TGTGCCAGCAGCCTTAGGGCGGTGGGCAACCCTGGGGCCCAGCATTTT. It encodes CASSLRAVGNPGAQHF.

The chain has TRBV5-5 and TRBJ2-4; unclear D gene. Germline loops: CDR1 SGHKS, CDR2 YYEKEE (reference sequence). The V gene lost 4 bases and the J gene lost 2 bases, with 16 bases spanning the gap. The CDR3 has 16 amino acids. The CDR3 protein is CASSPAPGSPKNIQYF. The CDR3 DNA sequence: TGTGCCAGCAGCCCCGCCCCAGGCAGTCCCAAAAACATTCAGTACTTC.

This chain joins TRBV6-6 and TRBJ1-6; no definite D call. The CDR3 length is 13 residues. Germline lookup yields CDR1 MNHNY and CDR2 SVGAGI (reference sequence). The V gene lost 0 bases and the J gene lost 9 bases, with 6 bases spanning the gap. The CDR3 loop reads CASSYSSGSPLHF. The CDR3 DNA is TGTGCCAGCAGTTACTCGAGTGGTTCACCCCTCCACTTT.